The 27 T cell receptor beta chains given below trace back to one sample, sequenced in a study of identical twins. One entry per CDR3 protein, called by TCRdb with MiXCR from the 5' RACE reads. The sample lists 1.5 million to 2 million distinct CDR3 sequences; under 35% were seen once. The sequenced material came from cord blood. The source is a newborn girl in good health.

The chain recombines TRBV5-6 with TRBJ1-1; the D gene is possibly TRBD1 (5 bases). Germline V CDR1 and CDR2: SGHDT, YYEEEE. Trimming left V 4 bases short and J 4 bases short, with 20 bases between. This CDR3 comprises 16 residues. The CDR3 nucleotides are TGTGCCAGCAGCCCAGTTCTGGGGGAGGGAGGCACTGAAGCTTTCTTT. Translation gives CASSPVLGEGGTEAFF.

The rearrangement uses TRBV25-1 and TRBJ1-1; D not certain. Germline CDR1 MGHDK, CDR2 SYGVNS. This CDR3 comprises 14 residues. Trimming left V 3 bases short and J 0 bases short, with 8 bases between. CDR3 nucleotide sequence: TGTGCCAGCAGTGACTTACAGATGAACACTGAAGCTTTCTTT. Its translation: CASSDLQMNTEAFF.

The sample holds a few counts of this clonotype. The V call is TRBV20-1, the J call TRBJ2-5; D gene unclear. V shed 4 bases and J shed 7 bases, with 7 bases lying between them. Germline CDR1 DFQATT, CDR2 SNEGSKA (reference sequence). CDR3 length: 10 residues. The CDR3 loop reads CSATRPTQYF. CDR3 bases: TGCAGTGCTACGAGGCCGACCCAGTACTTC.

This clonotype has only a few counts. The chain couples TRBV12-3 or TRBV12-4 to TRBJ1-1; a possible D gene is TRBD1 (5 bases). CDR3 size: 16 residues. V gave up 6 bases and J gave up 0 bases, with 17 bases separating them. The CDR3 spells CASSPGGGGVNTEAFF. DNA for the CDR3: TGTGCCAGCAGCCCCGGCGGGGGAGGGGTGAACACTGAAGCTTTCTTT.

The rearrangement joins TRBV7-9 to TRBJ2-3; a possible D gene is TRBD1 (6 bases). The ends were cut back, 5 bases at V and 1 base at J, with 13 bases in the middle. Germline CDR1 SEHNR, CDR2 FQNEAQ (reference sequence). CDR3 size: 15 residues. The chain's CDR3 is CASSHGQSGTDTQYF. The CDR3 DNA reads as TGTGCCAGCAGCCACGGACAGTCTGGCACAGATACGCAGTATTTT.

This clonotype was counted between two and nine times. The genes are TRBV5-5 and TRBJ2-5, with 7 bases that match TRBD1. Looked up from germline, CDR1 is SGHKS and CDR2 is YYEKEE (reference sequence). V lost 3 bases, J lost 7 bases, and 18 bases stayed unmatched. This CDR3 is built from 17 residues. CDR3 sequence: CASSSMYRGNPGGTQYF. The CDR3 DNA sequence: TGTGCCAGCAGCTCCATGTACAGGGGCAACCCCGGCGGGACCCAGTACTTC.

This clonotype occurred a few times. This chain connects TRBV2 to TRBJ2-3, with a possible D match to TRBD2 (6 bases). CDR3 size: 17 residues. Trimming removed 6 bases from V and 0 bases from J, with 19 bases in between. Germline loops: CDR1 SNHLY, CDR2 FYNNEI. This chain's CDR3 is CASSGPGRRASTDTQYF. The CDR3 coding sequence is TGTGCCAGCAGCGGCCCCGGGAGACGAGCTAGCACAGATACGCAGTATTTT.

This clonotype was recorded only once. The rearrangement joins TRBV18 to TRBJ2-5; TRBD2 matches 7 bases. V dropped 7 bases and J dropped 1; count of bases not matched to a gene: 3. Germline V gene sequence: CDR1 KGHSH, CDR2 LQKENI. The length of the CDR3 is 13 residues. This CDR3 reads CASWQRGQETQYF. The CDR3 DNA reads TGTGCCAGCTGGCAGCGGGGCCAAGAGACCCAGTACTTC.

This chain uses TRBV20-1 with TRBJ2-4; unclear D gene. V dropped 6 bases and J dropped 8 bases, with 11 bases sitting between them. Germline CDR1 is DFQATT and CDR2 is SNEGSKA (reference sequence). This CDR3 is 11 amino acids long. The chain's CDR3 is CSALPMDIQYF. The CDR3 DNA sequence: TGCAGTGCCCTCCCCATGGACATTCAGTACTTC.

This clonotype was seen only a few times. This rearrangement joins TRBV7-2 to TRBJ2-1, with D unclear. Looked up from germline, CDR1 is SGHTA and CDR2 is FQGNSA. The CDR3 loop spans 14 amino acids. V was cut by 2 bases and J by 2 bases, with 7 bases left in between. CDR3 DNA: TGTGCCAGCAGCTTACGCTCGACCTACAATGAGCAGTTCTTC. Its protein is CASSLRSTYNEQFF.

This chain links TRBV5-1 with TRBJ2-3, with no clear D. This CDR3 is 15 amino acids long. Germline CDR1 reads SGHRS; CDR2 reads YFSETQ. V gave up 4 bases and J gave up 0 bases, with 12 bases separating them. CDR3 sequence (DNA): TGCGCCAGCAGCGGGCCGGTAGGTAGCACAGATACGCAGTATTTT. As protein: CASSGPVGSTDTQYF.

Written as DNA, the CDR3 is TGCAGTGCTACCCCGGCTGGAGGGGGCACAGATACGCAGTATTTT. Translation: CSATPAGGGTDTQYF. The V and J genes are TRBV20-1 and TRBJ2-3, with D tentatively TRBD2 (6 bases). Trimming stripped 4 bases from V and 1 base from J, with 15 bases between. CDR1 and CDR2 from the germline V gene are DFQATT and SNEGSKA (reference sequence). This CDR3 spans 15 amino acids.

The chain employs TRBV12-5 and TRBJ2-7; the D gene is possibly TRBD2 (6 bases). The CDR3 extends over 19 amino acids. CDR1 is LGHNT, CDR2 FRNRAP, per germline. Trimming took off 3 bases at V and 7 bases at J, with 31 bases between the two ends. The CDR3 DNA follows: TGTGCTAGTGGTTTCGGAGGGAGAGGGTTATCTCCTCTCTACAATGAGCAGTACTTC. Protein sequence: CASGFGGRGLSPLYNEQYF.

The chain links TRBV6-1 to TRBJ1-5; D possibly corresponds to TRBD1 (6 bases). From germline, CDR1 is MNHNS and CDR2 SASEGT. V was clipped by 7 bases and J by 2 bases, with 15 bases between them. The CDR3 has 15 amino acids. The DNA for the CDR3 is TGTGCCAGCACCCCCGGGGGCACGGGCAATCAGCCCCAGCATTTT. It is translated as CASTPGGTGNQPQHF.

In its sample, this clonotype was seen a few times. This chain links TRBV4-2 with TRBJ1-5; no firm D call. Germline CDR1 reads LGHNA; CDR2 reads YNFKEQ. This CDR3 is built from 16 residues. Trimming took 4 bases from V and 0 from J, leaving 13 bases between them. The CDR3 spells CASSPPIQISNQPQHF. CDR3 coding DNA: TGTGCCAGCAGCCCTCCGATCCAGATTAGCAATCAGCCCCAGCATTTT.

This rearrangement joins TRBV20-1 to TRBJ2-7, with 11 bases matching TRBD2. The V gene's germline CDR1 is DFQATT and CDR2 SNEGSKA (reference sequence). The CDR3 length is 13 residues. The trim removed 5 bases at V and 4 bases at J, leaving 4 bases unmatched. For the CDR3, the DNA is TGCAGTGCTCCTACTAGCGGGGGATACGAGCAGTACTTC. The encoded protein is CSAPTSGGYEQYF.

The table lists this clonotype with a few counts. The chain links TRBV4-1 to TRBJ2-7, with a weak D call TRBD1 (5 bases). CDR1 is MGHRA and CDR2 is YSYEKL in the germline V gene. The V gene lost 1 base and the J gene lost 0 bases, with 13 bases spanning the gap. This CDR3 has 16 amino acids. The CDR3 DNA is TGCGCCAGCAGCCAAGGAGACAGCCCGAGCTCCTACGAGCAGTACTTC. The encoded protein is CASSQGDSPSSYEQYF.

V is TRBV27 and J is TRBJ1-6; D possibly corresponds to TRBD1 (6 bases). Trimming pared 5 bases from V and 15 bases from J, leaving 23 bases between. Germline CDR1 MNHEY, CDR2 SMNVEV (reference sequence). The CDR3 runs 15 residues. As DNA, the CDR3 is TGTGCCAGCAGTCCGTCCCGGCAGGGGTTCCTTGTCCTCCACTTT. Protein: CASSPSRQGFLVLHF.

This clonotype was recorded a few times. The chain is built from TRBV4-2 and TRBJ1-6; D not resolved. CDR3 length: 17 residues. The ends were cut back, 6 bases at V and 0 bases at J, with 15 bases in the middle. The germline gives CDR1 LGHNA, CDR2 YNFKEQ. This CDR3 reads CASSRGRPSSYNSPLHF. Written as DNA, the CDR3 is TGTGCCAGCAGTCGAGGGAGGCCGAGCTCCTATAATTCACCCCTCCACTTT.

This clonotype was recorded a few times. The rearrangement links TRBV6-2 or TRBV6-3 to TRBJ1-5; D may be TRBD1 (5 bases). V shed 7 bases and J shed 2 bases, with 12 bases lying between them. The germline V gene has CDR1 MNHEY and CDR2 SVGEGT. This CDR3 is 14 amino acids long. The CDR3 coding sequence is TGTGCCAGCACCGTAACCAGGGGCAATCAGCCCCAGCATTTT. It translates to CASTVTRGNQPQHF.

V is TRBV11-1 and J is TRBJ2-6; 7 positions match TRBD1. The CDR3 consists of 16 residues. Per the germline V gene, CDR1 is SGHAT and CDR2 is FQDESV (reference sequence). V was clipped by 5 bases and J by 0 bases; unmatched bases: 4. CDR3 in DNA: TGTGCCAGCAGCAAGCCAGGGGGCTCTGGGGCCAACGTCCTGACTTTC. It yields the protein CASSKPGGSGANVLTF. Full variable domain (missing parts from reference TRBV11-1 and TRBJ2-6): EAEVAQSPRYKITEKSQAVAFWCDPISGHATLYWYRQILGQGPELLVQFQDESVVDDSQLPKDRFSAERLKGVDSTLKIQPAELGDSAMYLCASSKPGGSGANVLTFGAGSRLTVL.

V usage is TRBV28 and J usage is TRBJ1-4, with a possible D match to TRBD1 (6 bases). With 5 bases removed from V and 4 bases from J, the gap between germline ends came to 23 bases. CDR1 and CDR2 (germline): MDHEN, SYDVKM. CDR3 length equals 18 residues. CDR3 residues: CASSPCEGTRNFNEKLFF. CDR3 coding DNA: TGTGCCAGCAGTCCTTGTGAGGGGACAAGGAATTTTAATGAAAAACTGTTTTTT.

This clonotype came up many times. The rearrangement links TRBV4-2 to TRBJ2-7; 8 nucleotides align to TRBD2. Germline loops: CDR1 LGHNA, CDR2 YNFKEQ. V lost 0 bases, J lost 4 bases, and 2 bases stayed unmatched. CDR3 size: 14 residues. The CDR3 DNA reads TGTGCCAGCAGCCAAGATCGGGAGGGGTACGAGCAGTACTTC. It is translated as CASSQDREGYEQYF.

This chain joins TRBV3-1 and TRBJ2-5, with TRBD2 matching over 8 bases. The V gene end was trimmed by 2 bases and the J gene end by 1 base; junction bases not matched to a gene: 15. Germline loops: CDR1 LGHDT, CDR2 YNNKEL (reference sequence). The CDR3 runs to 19 residues. The CDR3 spells CASSQFTGTSGLFQETQYF. In DNA, the CDR3 is TGTGCCAGCAGCCAATTCACAGGTACTAGCGGTCTTTTCCAAGAGACCCAGTACTTC.

The genes are TRBV4-2 and TRBJ2-7; no clear D. The CDR3 is made up of 14 amino acids. Germline assignment: CDR1 LGHNA and CDR2 YNFKEQ. V dropped 4 bases and J dropped 2 bases, with 12 bases sitting between them. CDR3 loop: CASSRDTAAYEQYF. CDR3 bases: TGTGCCAGCAGCCGAGATACGGCCGCCTACGAGCAGTACTTC.

V is TRBV12-3 or TRBV12-4 and J is TRBJ2-4, with TRBD2 as a possible D gene (6 bases). This CDR3 region has 14 residues. Trimming pared 4 bases from V and 12 bases from J, leaving 19 bases between. CDR3 loop: CASSWGVEGADQYF. DNA for the CDR3: TGTGCCAGCAGTTGGGGGGTCGAAGGGGCCGATCAGTACTTC.

As regards this clonotype: A much larger clone differs from this one at a single base, so this may be a read error. The chain combines TRBV12-3 or TRBV12-4 with TRBJ1-2; no definite D call. The CDR3 contains 12 residues. CDR3 residues: CACSQQPYGYTF. CDR3 bases: TGTGCCTGCAGCCAACAGCCCTATGGCTACACCTTC.